These T cell receptor beta chains were read from a single sample in a study of blood T cell repertoires in COVID-19. TCRdb keeps only in-frame clones here, not all; method: immunoSEQ multiplex PCR. The sample has approximately 200,000 clones; about 86% are singletons. What was sequenced was PBMCs or T cells enriched from blood (not recorded which). The receptors were gathered from a young woman who had been exposed to COVID-19. CDR3s include the opening cysteine and the closing phenylalanine or tryptophan. The order of the fields is D gene, V gene, clone size, J gene, CDR3 DNA, CDR3 protein. D genes are given only for firm matches. Not every row has a clone size; where given, it reads once, few, many or a size class.

>TRBD2|TRBV3-1/TRBV3-2|-|TRBJ2-3
TGTGCCAGCAGTGAACGACTAGCGGGGGCCCGAATAGATACGCAGTATTTT
CASSERLAGARIDTQYF
>-|TRBV5-8|-|TRBJ2-7
-
CASSFQMSYEQYF
>-|TRBV24-1|-|TRBJ2-3
TGTGCCACCCGGGGGGCCCCAGATACGCAGTATTTT
CATRGAPDTQYF
>TRBD2|TRBV9|-|TRBJ2-3
TGTGCCAGCAGCCCGTGGACTAGCGGGGGGTCGGCAGATACGCAGTATTTT
CASSPWTSGGSADTQYF
>-|TRBV11-2|few|TRBJ2-7
TGTGCCAGCAGCTTAGATCAGGGCGCTGTATTCGAGCAGTACTTC
CASSLDQGAVFEQYF
>TRBD1|TRBV5-6|-|TRBJ1-2
TGTGCCAGCAGCTCGGGGACAGGGGGCGTCCCGGGTGGCTACACCTTC
CASSSGTGGVPGGYTF
>-|TRBV30|-|TRBJ2-7
TGTGCCTGGAGTTGGGGCCATGCCTACGAGCAGTACTTC
CAWSWGHAYEQYF
>-|TRBV6-5|-|TRBJ1-2
TGTGCCAGCAGTTACTCGAGGGTCGGCTATGGCTACACCTTC
CASSYSRVGYGYTF
>TRBD1|TRBV23-1|once|TRBJ2-7
TGCGCCAGCCCGGGAACGCAAGACAGGGGAACCTACGAGCAGTACTTC
CASPGTQDRGTYEQYF
>-|TRBV2|once|TRBJ2-7
TGTGCCAGCAGTGAAAGGGGCTACGAGCAGTACTTC
CASSERGYEQYF
>-|TRBV9|-|TRBJ2-5
TGTGCCAGCAGCGTAGCTGTGTTCGAGACCCAGTACTTC
CASSVAVFETQYF
>TRBD2|TRBV2|-|TRBJ2-1
TGTGCCAGCAGTGAGTACGTAGCGGGGCGGGATGAGCAGTTCTTC
CASSEYVAGRDEQFF
>TRBD2|TRBV5-4|-|TRBJ2-3
TGTGCCAGCAGCACCCGACTAGCTGGGGGCACAGATACGCAGTATTTT
CASSTRLAGGTDTQYF
>-|TRBV12-3/TRBV12-4|once|TRBJ1-1
TGTGCCAGCGGACTGGGTAACACTGAAGCTTTCTTT
CASGLGNTEAFF
>-|TRBV15|-|TRBJ1-3
TGTGCCACCAGCAGTCTAGGAAACACCATATATTTT
CATSSLGNTIYF
>TRBD1|TRBV28|once|TRBJ1-2
TGTGCCAGCAGTATACCAACCGGGACAGGGACTAACTATGGCTACACCTTC
CASSIPTGTGTNYGYTF
>TRBD1|TRBV6-4|-|TRBJ1-1
TGTGCCAGCAGTGGCCGGCGGACAGGGGAAACCTTT
CASSGRRTGETF